The TCR beta chain described here comes from a study of blood T cell repertoires in COVID-19. Overall study context: Some COVID-19 samples were acute and others convalescent; all came from the United States, Italy and Spain. From T cells, B-cell-depleted T cells, or PBMCs came the material, which was cDNA or gDNA.

CDR1 is SGHTA and CDR2 is FQGNSA in the germline V gene. The CDR3 is 16 residues long. V lost 3 bases, J lost 5 bases, and 9 bases stayed unmatched. Original processing methods: Scientists estimated how many nucleated cells there were by amplifying reference gene primers. Some clones are missing from TCRdb's copy, which holds only in-frame ones; the method was immunoSEQ multiplex PCR. The D gene and trimming were derived from the DNA, and the V and J assignments and clone size from that table. The data show around 70,000 clones, around 90% seen once. The chain employs TRBV7-2 and TRBJ1-5; 8 bases are a match to TRBD1. The sequencing sample was made of peripheral blood. The clonotype originates from a man aged 45-60 years with acute or convalescent COVID-19. The CDR3 sequence is CASSLGVGQGYQPQHF. CDR3 nucleotides: TGTGCCAGCAGCTTGGGGGTCGGACAGGGCTATCAGCCCCAGCATTTT.